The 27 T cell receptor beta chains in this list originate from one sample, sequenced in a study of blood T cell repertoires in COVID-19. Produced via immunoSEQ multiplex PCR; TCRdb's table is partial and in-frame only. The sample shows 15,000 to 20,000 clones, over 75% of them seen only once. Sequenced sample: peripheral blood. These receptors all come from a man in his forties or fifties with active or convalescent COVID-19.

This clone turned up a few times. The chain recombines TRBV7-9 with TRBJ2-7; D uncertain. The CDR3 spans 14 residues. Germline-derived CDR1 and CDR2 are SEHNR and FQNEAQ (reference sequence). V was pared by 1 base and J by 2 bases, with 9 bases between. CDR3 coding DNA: TGTGCCAGCAGCTTAGGTGGTGCGGCCTACGAGCAGTACTTC. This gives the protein CASSLGGAAYEQYF. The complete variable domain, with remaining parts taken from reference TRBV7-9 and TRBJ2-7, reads DTGVSQNPRHKITKRGQNVTFRCDPISEHNRLYWYRQTLGQGPEFLTYFQNEAQLEKSRLLSDRFSAERPKGSFSTLEIQRTEQGDSAMYLCASSLGGAAYEQYFGPGTRLTVT.

CDR3: CASSSTGGGYGEQFF. DNA for the CDR3: TGTGCCAGCAGCTCGACTGGGGGGGGCTATGGGGAGCAGTTCTTC. This rearrangement joins TRBV7-2 to TRBJ2-1; the D gene is possibly TRBD2 (7 bases). This CDR3 comprises 15 residues. Trimming removed 4 bases from V and 10 bases from J, with 20 bases in between. Germline V gene data show CDR1 as SGHTA and CDR2 as FQGNSA.

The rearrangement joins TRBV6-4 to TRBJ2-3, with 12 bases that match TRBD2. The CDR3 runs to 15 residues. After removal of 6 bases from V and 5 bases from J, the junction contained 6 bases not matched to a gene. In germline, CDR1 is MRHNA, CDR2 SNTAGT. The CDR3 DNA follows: TGTGCCAGCAGCCAACTAGCGGGGGGTAAAGATACGCAGTATTTT. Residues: CASSQLAGGKDTQYF.

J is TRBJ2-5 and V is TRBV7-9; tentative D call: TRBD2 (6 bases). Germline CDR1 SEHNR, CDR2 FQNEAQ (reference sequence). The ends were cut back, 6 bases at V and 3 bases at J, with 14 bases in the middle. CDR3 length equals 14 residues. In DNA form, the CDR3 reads TGTGCCAGCAGTACGGGACTGGGGGAAGAGACCCAGTACTTC. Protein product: CASSTGLGEETQYF.

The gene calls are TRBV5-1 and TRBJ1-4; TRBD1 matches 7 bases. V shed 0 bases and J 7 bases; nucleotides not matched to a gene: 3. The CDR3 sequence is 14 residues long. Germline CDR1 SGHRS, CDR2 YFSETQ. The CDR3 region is CASSLGQGREKLFF. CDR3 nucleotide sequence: TGCGCCAGCAGCTTGGGACAGGGACGTGAAAAACTGTTTTTT.

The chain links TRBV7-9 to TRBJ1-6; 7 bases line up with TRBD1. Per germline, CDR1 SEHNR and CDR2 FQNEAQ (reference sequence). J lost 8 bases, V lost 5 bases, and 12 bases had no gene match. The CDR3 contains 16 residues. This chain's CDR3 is CASSPETGIGHSPLHF. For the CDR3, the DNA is TGTGCCAGCAGCCCCGAGACAGGGATCGGGCATTCACCCCTCCACTTT.

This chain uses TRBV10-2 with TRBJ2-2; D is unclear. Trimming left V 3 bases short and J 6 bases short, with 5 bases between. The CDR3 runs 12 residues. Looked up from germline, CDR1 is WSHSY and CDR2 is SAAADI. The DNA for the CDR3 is TGCGCCAGCAGTGATCAGTCCGGGGAGCTGTTTTTT. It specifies CASSDQSGELFF.

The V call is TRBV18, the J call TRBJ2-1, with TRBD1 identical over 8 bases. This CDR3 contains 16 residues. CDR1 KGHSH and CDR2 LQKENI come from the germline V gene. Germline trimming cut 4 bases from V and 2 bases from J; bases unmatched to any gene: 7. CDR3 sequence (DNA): TGTGCCAGCTCACAGCAGGGGGCCCGTCCCTACAATGAGCAGTTCTTC. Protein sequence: CASSQQGARPYNEQFF.

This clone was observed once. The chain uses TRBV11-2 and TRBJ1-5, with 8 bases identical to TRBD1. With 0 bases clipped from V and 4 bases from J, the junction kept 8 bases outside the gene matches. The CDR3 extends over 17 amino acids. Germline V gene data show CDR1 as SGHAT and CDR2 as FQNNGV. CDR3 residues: CASSLDPGQGGNQPQHF. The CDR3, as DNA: TGTGCCAGCAGCTTAGACCCCGGACAGGGAGGGAATCAGCCCCAGCATTTT.

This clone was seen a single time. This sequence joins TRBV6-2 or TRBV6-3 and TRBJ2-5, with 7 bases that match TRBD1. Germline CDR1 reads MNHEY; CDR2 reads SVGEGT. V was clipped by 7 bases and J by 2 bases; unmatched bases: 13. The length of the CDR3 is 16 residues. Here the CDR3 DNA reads TGTGCCAGCAATTATTACCAGCGACAGGGTCAAGAGACCCAGTACTTC. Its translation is CASNYYQRQGQETQYF.

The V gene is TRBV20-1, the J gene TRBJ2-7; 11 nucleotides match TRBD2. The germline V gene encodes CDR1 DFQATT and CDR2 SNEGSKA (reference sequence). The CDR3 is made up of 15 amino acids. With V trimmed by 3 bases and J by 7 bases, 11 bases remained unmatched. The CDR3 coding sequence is TGCAGTGCTAGTGCTTCGATGTCTAGCGGGGGGGAGCAGTACTTC. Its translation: CSASASMSSGGEQYF.

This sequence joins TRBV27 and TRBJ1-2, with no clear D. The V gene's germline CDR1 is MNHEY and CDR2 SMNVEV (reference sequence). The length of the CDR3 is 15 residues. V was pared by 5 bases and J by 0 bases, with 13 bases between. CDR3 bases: TGTGCCAGCAGTCCCTCCCCGACAACTAACTATGGCTACACCTTC. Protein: CASSPSPTTNYGYTF.

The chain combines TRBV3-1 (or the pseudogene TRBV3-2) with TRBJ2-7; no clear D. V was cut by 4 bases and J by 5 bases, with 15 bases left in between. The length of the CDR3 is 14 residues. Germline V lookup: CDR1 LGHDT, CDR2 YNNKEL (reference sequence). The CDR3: CASSLLLTSNEQYF. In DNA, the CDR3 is TGTGCCAGCAGCCTACTCCTCACGAGTAACGAGCAGTACTTC.

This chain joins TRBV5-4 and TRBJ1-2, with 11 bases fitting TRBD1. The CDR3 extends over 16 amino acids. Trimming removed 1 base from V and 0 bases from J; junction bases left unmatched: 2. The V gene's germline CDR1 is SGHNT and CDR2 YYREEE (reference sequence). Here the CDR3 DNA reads TGTGCCAGCAGCTTGAAGGGACAGGGGGCTAACTATGGCTACACCTTC. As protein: CASSLKGQGANYGYTF. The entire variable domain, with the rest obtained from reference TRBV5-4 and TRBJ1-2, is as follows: ETGVTQSPTHLIKTRGQQVTLRCSSQSGHNTVSWYQQALGQGPQFIFQYYREEENGRGNFPPRFSGLQFPNYSSELNVNALELDDSALYLCASSLKGQGANYGYTFGSGTRLTVV.

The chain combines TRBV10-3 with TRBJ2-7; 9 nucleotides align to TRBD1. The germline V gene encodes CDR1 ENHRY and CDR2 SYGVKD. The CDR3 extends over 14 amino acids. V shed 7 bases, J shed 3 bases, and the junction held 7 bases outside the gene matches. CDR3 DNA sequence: TGTGCCATCACATCGACAGGGGGGGACTACGAGCAGTACTTC. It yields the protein CAITSTGGDYEQYF.

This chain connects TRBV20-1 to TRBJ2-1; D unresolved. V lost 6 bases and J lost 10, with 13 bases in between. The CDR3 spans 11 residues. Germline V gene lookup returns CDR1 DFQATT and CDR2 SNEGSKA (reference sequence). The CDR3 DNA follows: TGCAGTGCCGCGATCCCAGGAGAGCAGTTCTTC. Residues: CSAAIPGEQFF.

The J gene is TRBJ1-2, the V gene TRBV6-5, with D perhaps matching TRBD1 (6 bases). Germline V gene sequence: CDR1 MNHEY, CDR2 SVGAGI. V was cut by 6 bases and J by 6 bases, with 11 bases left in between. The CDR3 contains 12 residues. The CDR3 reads CASRDRRNGYTF. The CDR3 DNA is TGTGCCAGCAGAGACAGGAGGAATGGCTACACCTTC.

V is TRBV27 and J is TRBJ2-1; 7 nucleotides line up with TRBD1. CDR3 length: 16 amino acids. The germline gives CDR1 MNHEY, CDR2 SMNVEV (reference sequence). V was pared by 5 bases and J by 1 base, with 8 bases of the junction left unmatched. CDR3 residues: CASSKDPGQSYNEQFF. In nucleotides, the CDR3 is TGTGCCAGCAGTAAAGATCCGGGACAGTCCTACAATGAGCAGTTCTTC.

The CDR3 sequence is CASSLSAGRAGANVLTF. The CDR3 coding sequence is TGTGCCAGCAGCTTATCGGCAGGGAGGGCTGGGGCCAACGTCCTGACTTTC. V is TRBV7-6 and J is TRBJ2-6; TRBD2 aligns across 7 bases. Germline V CDR1 and CDR2: SGHVS, FNYEAQ. The V gene end was trimmed by 2 bases and the J gene end by 2 bases; junction bases not matched to a gene: 6. The CDR3 has 17 amino acids.

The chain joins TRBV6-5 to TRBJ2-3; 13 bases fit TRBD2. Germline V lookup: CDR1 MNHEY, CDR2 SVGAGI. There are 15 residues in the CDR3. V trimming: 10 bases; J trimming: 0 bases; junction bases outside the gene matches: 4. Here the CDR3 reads CATLGLAGSTDTQYF. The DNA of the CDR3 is TGTGCCACCCTGGGACTAGCGGGGAGCACAGATACGCAGTATTTT.

DNA for the CDR3: TGTGCCAGCTCACCAGGGACACAAGAGACCCAGTACTTC. It is translated as CASSPGTQETQYF. This chain joins TRBV18 and TRBJ2-5; D may be TRBD1 (6 bases). V shed 2 bases and J shed 2 bases, with 6 bases lying between them. Germline loops: CDR1 KGHSH, CDR2 LQKENI. CDR3 length: 13 residues.

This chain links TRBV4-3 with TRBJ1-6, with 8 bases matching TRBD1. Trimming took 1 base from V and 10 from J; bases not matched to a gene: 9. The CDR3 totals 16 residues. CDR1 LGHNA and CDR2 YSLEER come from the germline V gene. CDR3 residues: CASSQGGQGSQSPLHF. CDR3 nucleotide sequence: TGCGCCAGCAGCCAAGGAGGACAGGGCTCACAATCACCCCTCCACTTT.

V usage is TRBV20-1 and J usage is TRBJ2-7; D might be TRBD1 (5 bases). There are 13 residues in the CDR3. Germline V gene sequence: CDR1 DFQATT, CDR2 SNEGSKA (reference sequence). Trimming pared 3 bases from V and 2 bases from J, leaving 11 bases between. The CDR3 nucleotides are TGCAGTGCTAGTACCCAACAGGCCTACGAGCAGTACTTC. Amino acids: CSASTQQAYEQYF.

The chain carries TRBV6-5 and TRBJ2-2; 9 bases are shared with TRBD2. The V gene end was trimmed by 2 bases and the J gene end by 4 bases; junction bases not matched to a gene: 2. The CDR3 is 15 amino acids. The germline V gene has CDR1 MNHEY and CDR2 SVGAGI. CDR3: CASSYERGATGELFF. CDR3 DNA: TGTGCCAGCAGTTACGAGCGGGGGGCCACCGGGGAGCTGTTTTTT.

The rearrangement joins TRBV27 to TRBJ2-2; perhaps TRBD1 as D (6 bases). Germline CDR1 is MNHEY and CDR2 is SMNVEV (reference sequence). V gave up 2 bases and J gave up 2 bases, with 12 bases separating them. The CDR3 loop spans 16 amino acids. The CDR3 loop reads CASSLPTGINTGELFF. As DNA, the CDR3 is TGTGCCAGCAGTTTACCTACAGGGATCAACACCGGGGAGCTGTTTTTT.

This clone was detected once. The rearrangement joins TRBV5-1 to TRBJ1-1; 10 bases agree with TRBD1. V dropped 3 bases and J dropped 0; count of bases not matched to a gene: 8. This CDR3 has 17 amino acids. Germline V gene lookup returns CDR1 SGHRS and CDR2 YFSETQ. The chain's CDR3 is CASSSPGQGPMNTEAFF. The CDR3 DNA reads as TGCGCCAGCAGCTCGCCGGGACAGGGGCCCATGAACACTGAAGCTTTCTTT. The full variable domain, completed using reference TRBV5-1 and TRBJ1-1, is KAGVTQTPRYLIKTRGQQVTLSCSPISGHRSVSWYQQTPGQGLQFLFEYFSETQRNKGNFPGRFSGRQFSNSRSEMNVSTLELGDSALYLCASSSPGQGPMNTEAFFGQGTRLTVV.

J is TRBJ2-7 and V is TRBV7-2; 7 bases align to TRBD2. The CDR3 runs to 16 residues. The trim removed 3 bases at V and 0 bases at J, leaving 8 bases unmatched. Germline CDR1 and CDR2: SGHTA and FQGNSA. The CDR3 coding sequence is TGTGCCAGCAGCTTCCCATTACAGCGGGGCTCCTACGAGCAGTACTTC. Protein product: CASSFPLQRGSYEQYF.